This T cell receptor beta chain was captured in a study of T cell responses to AZD1222 COVID-19 vaccine. Study details: Both about-4-week and about-12-week second-dose recipients were combined. The study's findings and limits: Clonal diversity was possibly underestimated, and white British individuals and females predominated among donors. Reports say nearly half of spike-specific TCRs go after unmutated variant regions.

This table comes from immunoSEQ multiplex PCR, and its TCRdb copy is limited to in-frame clones, with some not included. Found here are tens of thousands of clones, around 83% of them singletons; the top ten hold around 20%. With regard to this clone: The antigen is undetermined.

Here the sequenced sample was peripheral blood, taken on day 0 of AZD1222 vaccination. This sequence was found in an adult in good health.

Here the CDR3 DNA reads TGTGCCAGCAGTGCCGCAGGGGCACGAGGGGGGCGCGAGCAGTTCTTC. It encodes CASSAAGARGGREQFF. The V and J genes are TRBV6-1 and TRBJ2-1; D could derive from TRBD1 or TRBD2 (6 bases each). The CDR3 runs to 16 residues. V was clipped by 4 bases and J by 10 bases, with 23 bases between them. The germline CDR1 and CDR2 sequences are MNHNS and SASEGT.